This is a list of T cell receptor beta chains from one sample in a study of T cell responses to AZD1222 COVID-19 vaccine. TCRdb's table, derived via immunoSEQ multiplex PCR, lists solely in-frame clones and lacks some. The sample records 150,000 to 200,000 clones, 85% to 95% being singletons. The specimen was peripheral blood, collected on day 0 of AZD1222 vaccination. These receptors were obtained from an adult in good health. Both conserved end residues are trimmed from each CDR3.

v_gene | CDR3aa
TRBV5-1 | ASSLGVNTEAF
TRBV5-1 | ASSLGVGQPQH
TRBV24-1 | ATSEAGYGNEQF
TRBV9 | ASSVDGNAYNEQF
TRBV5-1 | ASSPDRGEKLF
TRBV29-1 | SVGGTVINEQY
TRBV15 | ATSRGGQGSPLH
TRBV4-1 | ASSAGGEFPYEQY
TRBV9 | ASSAQGVDNQPQH
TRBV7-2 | ASSQLAGLIYEQY
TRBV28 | ASSLGASHTEAF
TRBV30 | AWNTGINQPQH
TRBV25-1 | ASSGHRGRTEAF
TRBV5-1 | ASSFTGSGYT
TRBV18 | ASSPRRGLASGNTIY
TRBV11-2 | ASSPQTGSGNTIY
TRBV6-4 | ASSVQAGGPDTQY
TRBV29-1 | SVETAYEQY
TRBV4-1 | ASSQGVWATLGAF
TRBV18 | ASSPRDRGYQPYGYT
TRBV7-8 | ASSSYSNQPQH
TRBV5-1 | ARRLLDRGSNEKLF
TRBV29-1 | SARNRGRTEAF
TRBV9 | ASTPLEQY
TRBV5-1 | ASSLAGIGAQVSPYGYT
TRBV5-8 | ASSPPWGYGYGYT
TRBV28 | ASSTGTVETQY
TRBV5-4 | ASSLEGLKPQH
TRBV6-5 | ASSDLAEYNEQF
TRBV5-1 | ASSLGTPIPNTEAF
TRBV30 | AWSVMARAAF
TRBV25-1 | ASSESSPGVFEAF
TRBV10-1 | ASSEYRGRATGELF
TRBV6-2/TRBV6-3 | ASSYRSPLPEAF
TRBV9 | ASSVARDRDETEAF
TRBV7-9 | ASSSPTGRREQY
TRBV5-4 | ASSLSPMSNQPQH
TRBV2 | ASSGDSRFNEQF
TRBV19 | ASSGQVGTEAF
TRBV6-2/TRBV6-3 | ASSRYDRSTDTQY
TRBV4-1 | ASSPRGQGSNQPQH
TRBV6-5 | ASSYALNQPQH
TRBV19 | ASISTGDYGYT